Listed here is a single TCR beta chain. Seattle participants joined during active infection and were tracked over time. The CDR3 is 13 residues long. Trimming cost V 6 bases and J 5 bases; bases outside gene matches: 6. This specimen comes from a study of blood T cell repertoires in COVID-19. Study context: The United States, Italy and Spain supplied acute and convalescent COVID-19 samples. Nucleic acid was either cDNA or gDNA, and it came from T cells, B-cell-depleted T cells, or PBMCs.

Profiling relied on immunoSEQ multiplex PCR, and the TCRdb table lists in-frame clones only, not all of them. The sample includes 100,000 to 150,000 clones, 85% to 90% of them seen just once. The sequenced sample was peripheral blood. The V and J genes are TRBV12-3 or TRBV12-4 and TRBJ1-2; 7 bases match TRBD1. The source is an elderly woman with COVID-19, enrolled during active disease. The CDR3 nucleotides read TGTGCCAGCAGCCTCGGACAGGTTTATGGCTACACCTTC. It translates to CASSLGQVYGYTF.